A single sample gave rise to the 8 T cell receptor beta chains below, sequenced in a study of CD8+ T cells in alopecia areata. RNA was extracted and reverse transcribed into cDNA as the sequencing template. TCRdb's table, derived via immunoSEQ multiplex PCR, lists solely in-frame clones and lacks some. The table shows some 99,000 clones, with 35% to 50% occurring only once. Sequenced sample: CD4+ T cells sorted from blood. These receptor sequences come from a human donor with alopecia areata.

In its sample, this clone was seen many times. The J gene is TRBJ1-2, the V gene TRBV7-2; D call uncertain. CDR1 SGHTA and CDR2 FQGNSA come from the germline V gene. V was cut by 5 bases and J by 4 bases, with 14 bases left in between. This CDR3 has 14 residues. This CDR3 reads CASSRLGRAYGYTF. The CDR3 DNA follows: TGTGCCAGCAGCCGACTAGGCCGCGCCTATGGCTACACCTTC.

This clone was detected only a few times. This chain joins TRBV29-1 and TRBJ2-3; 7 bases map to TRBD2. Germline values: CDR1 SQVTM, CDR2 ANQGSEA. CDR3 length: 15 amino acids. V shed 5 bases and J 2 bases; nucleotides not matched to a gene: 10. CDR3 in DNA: TGCAGCGTTCAAAGGGGACTACTTCTCACAGATACGCAGTATTTT. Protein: CSVQRGLLLTDTQYF.

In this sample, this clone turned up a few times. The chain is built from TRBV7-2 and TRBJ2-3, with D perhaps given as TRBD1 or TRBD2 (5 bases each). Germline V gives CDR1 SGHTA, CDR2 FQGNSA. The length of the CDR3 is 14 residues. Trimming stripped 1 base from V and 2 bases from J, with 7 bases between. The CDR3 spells CASSLDGATDTQYF. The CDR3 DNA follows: TGTGCCAGCAGCTTAGACGGGGCCACAGATACGCAGTATTTT.

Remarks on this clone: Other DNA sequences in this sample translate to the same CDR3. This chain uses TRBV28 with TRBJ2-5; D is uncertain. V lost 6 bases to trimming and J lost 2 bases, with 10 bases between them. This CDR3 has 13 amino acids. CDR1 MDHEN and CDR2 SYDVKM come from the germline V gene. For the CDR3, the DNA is TGTGCCAGCAGCTCGCCCGCGCAAGAGACCCAGTACTTC. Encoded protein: CASSSPAQETQYF.

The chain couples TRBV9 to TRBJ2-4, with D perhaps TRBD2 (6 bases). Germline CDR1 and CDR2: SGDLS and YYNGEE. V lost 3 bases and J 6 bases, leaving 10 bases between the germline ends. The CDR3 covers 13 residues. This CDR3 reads CASSAGRGNIQYF. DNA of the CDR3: TGTGCCAGCAGCGCAGGGCGGGGAAACATTCAGTACTTC.

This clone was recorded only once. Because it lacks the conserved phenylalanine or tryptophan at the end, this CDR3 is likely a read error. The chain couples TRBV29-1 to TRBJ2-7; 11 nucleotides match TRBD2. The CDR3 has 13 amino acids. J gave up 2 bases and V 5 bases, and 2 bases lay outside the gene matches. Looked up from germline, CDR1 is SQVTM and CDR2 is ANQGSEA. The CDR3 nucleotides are TGCAGCGTTCTAGCGGGAGGACCCTACGAGCAGTACCTC. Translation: CSVLAGGPYEQYL.

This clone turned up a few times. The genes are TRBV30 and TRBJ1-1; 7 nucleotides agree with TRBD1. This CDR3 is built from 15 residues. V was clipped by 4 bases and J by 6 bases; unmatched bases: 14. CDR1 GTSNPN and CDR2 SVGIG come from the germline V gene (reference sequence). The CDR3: CAWTTGLSPSAEAFF. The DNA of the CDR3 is TGTGCCTGGACGACAGGGTTGTCCCCGAGTGCTGAAGCTTTCTTT.

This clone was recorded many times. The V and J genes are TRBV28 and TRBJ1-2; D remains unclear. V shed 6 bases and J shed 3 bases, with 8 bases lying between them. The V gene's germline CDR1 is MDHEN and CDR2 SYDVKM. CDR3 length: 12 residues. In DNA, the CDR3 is TGTGCCAGCAGCCGTGGGGACTATGGCTACACCTTC. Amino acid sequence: CASSRGDYGYTF.